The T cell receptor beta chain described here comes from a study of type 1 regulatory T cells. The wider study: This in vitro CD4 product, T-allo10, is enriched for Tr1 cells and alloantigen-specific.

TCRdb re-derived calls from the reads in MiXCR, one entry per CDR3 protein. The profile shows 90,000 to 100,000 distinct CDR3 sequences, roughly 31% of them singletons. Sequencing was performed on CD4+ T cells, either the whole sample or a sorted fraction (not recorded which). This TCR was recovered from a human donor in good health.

The CDR3 region is CASSISTNYEQYF. The CDR3 DNA follows: TGTGCCAGTAGTATTTCGACTAACTACGAGCAGTACTTC. V is TRBV19 and J is TRBJ2-7, with a weak D call TRBD2 (5 bases). The V gene lost 3 bases and the J gene lost 3 bases, with 9 bases spanning the gap. This CDR3 spans 13 amino acids. From germline, CDR1 is LNHDA and CDR2 SQIVND (reference sequence). Full variable domain (rest looked up from reference TRBV19 and TRBJ2-7): DGGITQSPKYLFRKEGQNVTLSCEQNLNHDAMYWYRQDPGQGLRLIYYSQIVNDFQKGDIAEGYSVSREKKESFPLTVTSAQKNPTAFYLCASSISTNYEQYFGPGTRLTVT.